One and the same sample provided the 5 T cell receptor beta chains below, sequenced in a study of cytomegalovirus exposure and HLA in healthy donors. Researchers ran the PCR with 60 Vbeta and 13 Jbeta primers. Clones were read by immunoSEQ multiplex PCR, and TCRdb kept only the in-frame ones, dropping some. The sample consists of about 250,000 clones, approximately 70% of them appearing once. The sequenced sample was PBMCs. Receptor source: a female donor in good health and CMV-seronegative.

The CDR3 DNA is TGTGCCAGCAGTGACGCAGGGAGGCACTACGAGCAGTACTTC. As protein: CASSDAGRHYEQYF. The chain joins TRBV2 to TRBJ2-7; D perhaps matches TRBD2 (6 bases). The germline CDR1 and CDR2 sequences are SNHLY and FYNNEI. The CDR3 length is 14 residues. V was cut by 3 bases and J by 3 bases, with 12 bases left in between.

A few counts support this clone. The chain uses TRBV5-4 and TRBJ2-1; weak D call: TRBD2 (6 bases). This CDR3 region has 14 residues. The V and J ends lost 3 bases and 6 bases respectively, with 13 bases between them. The germline V gene encodes CDR1 SGHNT and CDR2 YYREEE (reference sequence). CDR3 DNA sequence: TGTGCCAGCAGCTCCCGACTAGTAGGCAATGAGCAGTTCTTC. Its translation is CASSSRLVGNEQFF.

The CDR3 spells CASSLGQGYNYGYTF. The CDR3 bases are TGCGCCAGCAGCTTGGGACAGGGCTATAACTATGGCTACACCTTC. The chain couples TRBV5-1 to TRBJ1-2; 7 bases are shared with TRBD1. From germline, CDR1 is SGHRS and CDR2 YFSETQ. After removal of 0 bases from V and 1 base from J, the junction contained 3 bases not matched to a gene. The length of the CDR3 is 15 residues. The complete variable domain, with remaining parts taken from reference TRBV5-1 and TRBJ1-2, reads KAGVTQTPRYLIKTRGQQVTLSCSPISGHRSVSWYQQTPGQGLQFLFEYFSETQRNKGNFPGRFSGRQFSNSRSEMNVSTLELGDSALYLCASSLGQGYNYGYTFGSGTRLTVV.

This clone was detected only a few times. This chain connects TRBV15 to TRBJ1-4; 7 bases align to TRBD1. From germline, CDR1 is LNHNV and CDR2 YYDKDF (reference sequence). Losses at the gene ends were 8 bases for V and 8 bases for J; bases not matched to a gene: 5. The CDR3 spans 12 residues. The CDR3, as DNA: TGTGCCACCCGACAGGGAAGCGAAAAACTGTTTTTT. It encodes CATRQGSEKLFF.

The rearrangement joins TRBV6-9 to TRBJ1-4, with D possibly TRBD1 on 5 matching bases. Trimming cost V 5 bases and J 2 bases, with 18 bases left between them. Germline values: CDR1 MNHGY, CDR2 SVAAGI. The CDR3 is 17 amino acids. CDR3 region: CASSPLGGIATNEKLFF. DNA of the CDR3: TGTGCCAGCAGTCCCCTGGGGGGGATAGCGACTAATGAAAAACTGTTTTTT.